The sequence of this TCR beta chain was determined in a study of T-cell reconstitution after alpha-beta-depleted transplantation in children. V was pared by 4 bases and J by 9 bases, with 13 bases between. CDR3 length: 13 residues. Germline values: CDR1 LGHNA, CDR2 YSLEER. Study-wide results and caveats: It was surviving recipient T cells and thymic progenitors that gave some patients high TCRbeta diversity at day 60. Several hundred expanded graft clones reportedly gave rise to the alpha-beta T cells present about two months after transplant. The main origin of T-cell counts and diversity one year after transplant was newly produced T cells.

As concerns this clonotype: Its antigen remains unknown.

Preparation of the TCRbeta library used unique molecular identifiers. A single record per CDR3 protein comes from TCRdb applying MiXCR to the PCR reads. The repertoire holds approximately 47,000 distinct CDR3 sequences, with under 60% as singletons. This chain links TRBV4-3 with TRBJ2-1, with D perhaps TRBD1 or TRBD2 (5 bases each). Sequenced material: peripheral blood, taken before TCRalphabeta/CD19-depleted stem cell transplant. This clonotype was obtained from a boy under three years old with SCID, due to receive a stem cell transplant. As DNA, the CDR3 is TGCGCCAGCAGCCCGGAACCGGGACGTGAGCAGTTCTTC. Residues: CASSPEPGREQFF.